The 15 T cell receptor beta chains presented below share a single source sample, sequenced in a study of T cell clusters in autoimmune cytopenias. TRB was amplified from 250 ng of peripheral blood genomic DNA per sample. TRB rearrangements were amplified by touch-down multiplex PCR with mixed TRB-A/B primers. TCRdb reprocessed the multiplex PCR reads and reports one entry per CDR3 protein, with no DNA. The sample's table shows around 15,000 distinct CDR3 sequences. The data were also submitted as part of a second study, on T cell repertoires in aging, cancer and after chemotherapy.

The material sequenced was peripheral blood. The source of these receptors is a human donor in good health.

V and J are TRBV12-3 or TRBV12-4 and TRBJ2-5; the TCRdb call, TRBD2, lacks DNA for checking. This CDR3 is 16 amino acids long. CDR3 protein: CASSFTPSGDQETQYF.

The V gene is TRBV19, the J gene TRBJ1-6; no DNA is available, so the TRBD1 call from TCRdb remains unchecked. The CDR3 covers 13 residues. From germline, CDR1 is LNHDA and CDR2 SQIVND (reference sequence). CDR3 residues: CASTGQAYSPLHF.

This chain connects TRBV6-6 to TRBJ2-1; as DNA is missing, the TRBD2 call by TCRdb cannot be tested. Looked up from germline, CDR1 is MNHNY and CDR2 is SVGAGI (reference sequence). The CDR3 has 15 residues. The CDR3 loop reads CASSSTSAYIQVPFF.

The rearrangement uses TRBV19 and TRBJ1-6. Germline V gene data show CDR1 as LNHDA and CDR2 as SQIVND (reference sequence). CDR3 length: 15 residues. This CDR3 is CASTDPRRLNSPLHF.

The chain has TRBV19 and TRBJ2-3. Germline V gene lookup returns CDR1 LNHDA and CDR2 SQIVND (reference sequence). The CDR3 is made up of 13 amino acids. This chain's CDR3 is CASSATWGDTQYF.

This rearrangement joins TRBV6-5 to TRBJ2-2; the D call of TRBD1 rests on TCRdb alone, since no DNA is present to check it. Germline CDR1 MNHEY, CDR2 SVGAGI. This CDR3 is built from 14 residues. CDR3 sequence: CASSRTGQSGELFF.

CDR3 protein: CASSIALKDRVETDTEAFF. This rearrangement joins TRBV19 to TRBJ1-1; as DNA is missing, the TRBD1 call by TCRdb cannot be tested. The CDR3 length is 19 residues. Germline loops: CDR1 LNHDA, CDR2 SQIVND (reference sequence). Drawing the rest from reference TRBV19 and TRBJ1-1, the complete variable domain is DGGITQSPKYLFRKEGQNVTLSCEQNLNHDAMYWYRQDPGQGLRLIYYSQIVNDFQKGDIAEGYSVSREKKESFPLTVTSAQKNPTAFYLCASSIALKDRVETDTEAFFGQGTRLTVV.

The chain carries TRBV6-1 and TRBJ2-5; TCRdb's D call, TRBD1, is unchecked because there is no DNA. Germline CDR1 reads MNHNS; CDR2 reads SASEGT. The CDR3 is 13 residues long. CDR3 loop: CAGGRAAEETQYF.

Its frequency marks this clonotype as medium-sized. The chain combines TRBV29-1 with TRBJ2-7; checking the TCRdb D call of TRBD1 is not possible without DNA. In germline, CDR1 is SQVTM, CDR2 ANQGSEA. This CDR3 spans 12 amino acids. The chain's CDR3 is CSARQWPYEQYF.

The V call is TRBV27, the J call TRBJ1-1; TCRdb's D gene call, TRBD1, goes unchecked for lack of DNA. CDR1 is MNHEY and CDR2 is SMNVEV in the germline V gene (reference sequence). CDR3 length equals 15 residues. The CDR3 loop is CASSLTGGWNTEAFF.

V gene TRBV27 combines with J gene TRBJ2-1. In germline, CDR1 is MNHEY, CDR2 SMNVEV (reference sequence). The CDR3 is 14 residues long. CDR3 amino acids: CASSIGGLRNEQFF.

This rearrangement joins TRBV19 to TRBJ2-7; TCRdb's D call, TRBD1, is unchecked because there is no DNA. The CDR3 length is 13 residues. Germline CDR1 is LNHDA and CDR2 is SQIVND (reference sequence). The chain's CDR3 is CASSAAQRYEQYF.

The J gene is TRBJ2-3, the V gene TRBV7-6; TCRdb returns TRBD1, unconfirmable since there is no DNA. The CDR3 runs to 14 residues. Germline V gives CDR1 SGHVS, CDR2 FNYEAQ. The CDR3 spells CASSLARTANTQYF.

This rearrangement joins TRBV7-6 to TRBJ2-3; TCRdb's D gene call, TRBD2, goes unchecked for lack of DNA. Germline values: CDR1 SGHVS, CDR2 FNYEAQ. This CDR3 is 16 amino acids long. CDR3 protein: CASSLQPMGVTDTQYF.

This rearrangement joins TRBV7-9 to TRBJ2-7; TCRdb picks TRBD2, but there is no DNA to check that call. There are 13 residues in the CDR3. Per the germline V gene, CDR1 is SEHNR and CDR2 is FQNEAQ (reference sequence). The chain's CDR3 is CASSLAPGHEQYF.